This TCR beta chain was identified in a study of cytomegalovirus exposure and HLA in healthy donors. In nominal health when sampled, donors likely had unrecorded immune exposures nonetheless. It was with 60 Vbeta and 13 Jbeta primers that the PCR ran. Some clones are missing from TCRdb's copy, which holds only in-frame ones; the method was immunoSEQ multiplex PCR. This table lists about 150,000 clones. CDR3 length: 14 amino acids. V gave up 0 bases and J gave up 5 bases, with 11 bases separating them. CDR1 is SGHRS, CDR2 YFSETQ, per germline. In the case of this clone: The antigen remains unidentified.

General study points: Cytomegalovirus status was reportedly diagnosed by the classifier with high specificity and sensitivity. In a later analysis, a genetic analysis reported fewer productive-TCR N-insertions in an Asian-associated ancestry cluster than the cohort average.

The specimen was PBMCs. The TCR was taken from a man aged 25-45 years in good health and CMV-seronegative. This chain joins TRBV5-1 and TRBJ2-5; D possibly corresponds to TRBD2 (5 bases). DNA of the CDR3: TGCGCCAGCAGCTTGGGGCTAGCCGCGGAGACCCAGTACTTC. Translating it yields CASSLGLAAETQYF.